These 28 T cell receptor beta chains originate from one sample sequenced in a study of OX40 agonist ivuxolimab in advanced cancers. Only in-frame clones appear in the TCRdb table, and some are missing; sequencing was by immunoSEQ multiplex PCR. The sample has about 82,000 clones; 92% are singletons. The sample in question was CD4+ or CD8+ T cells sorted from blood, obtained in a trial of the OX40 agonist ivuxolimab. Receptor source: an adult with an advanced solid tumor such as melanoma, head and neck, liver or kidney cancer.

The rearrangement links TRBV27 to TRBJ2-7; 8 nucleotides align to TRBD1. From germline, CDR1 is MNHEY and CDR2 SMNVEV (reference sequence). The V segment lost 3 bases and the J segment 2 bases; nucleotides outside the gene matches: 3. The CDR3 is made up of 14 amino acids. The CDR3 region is CASSFGTGAYEQYF. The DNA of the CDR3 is TGTGCCAGCAGTTTCGGGACAGGTGCCTACGAGCAGTACTTC.

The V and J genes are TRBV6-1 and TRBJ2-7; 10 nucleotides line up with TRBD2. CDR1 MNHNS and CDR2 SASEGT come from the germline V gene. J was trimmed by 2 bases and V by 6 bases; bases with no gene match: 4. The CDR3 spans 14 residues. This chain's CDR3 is CASRATSGPYEQYF. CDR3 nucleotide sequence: TGTGCCAGCAGAGCGACTAGCGGGCCCTACGAGCAGTACTTC.

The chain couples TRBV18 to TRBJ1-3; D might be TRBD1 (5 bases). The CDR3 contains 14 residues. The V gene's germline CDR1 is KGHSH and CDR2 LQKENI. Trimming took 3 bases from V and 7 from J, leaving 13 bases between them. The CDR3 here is CASSPLGGVNTIYF. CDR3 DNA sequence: TGTGCCAGCTCACCCCTGGGAGGGGTGAACACCATATATTTT.

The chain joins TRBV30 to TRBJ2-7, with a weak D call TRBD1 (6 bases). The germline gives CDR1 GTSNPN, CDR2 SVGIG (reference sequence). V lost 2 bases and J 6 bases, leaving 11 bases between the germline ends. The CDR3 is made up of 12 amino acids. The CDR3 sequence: CAWSTQGPEQYF. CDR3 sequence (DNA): TGTGCCTGGAGTACGCAGGGGCCCGAGCAGTACTTC.

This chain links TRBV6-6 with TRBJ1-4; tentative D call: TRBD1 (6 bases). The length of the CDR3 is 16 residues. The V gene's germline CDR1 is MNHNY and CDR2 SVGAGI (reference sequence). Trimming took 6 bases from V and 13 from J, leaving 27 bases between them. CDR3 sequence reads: CASRPRQVRVTGGLFF. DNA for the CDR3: TGTGCCAGCAGGCCAAGACAGGTCCGGGTGACTGGGGGACTGTTTTTT.

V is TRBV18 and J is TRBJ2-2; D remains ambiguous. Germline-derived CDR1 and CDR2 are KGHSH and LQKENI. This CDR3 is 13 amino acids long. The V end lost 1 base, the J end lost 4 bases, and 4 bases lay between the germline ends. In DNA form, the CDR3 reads TGTGCCAGCTCACCACATGCCACCGGGGAGCTGTTTTTT. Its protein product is CASSPHATGELFF.

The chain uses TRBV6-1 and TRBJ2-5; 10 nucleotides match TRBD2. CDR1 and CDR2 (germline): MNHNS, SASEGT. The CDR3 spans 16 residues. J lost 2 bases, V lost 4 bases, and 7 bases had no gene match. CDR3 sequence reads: CASSALAGGRQETQYF. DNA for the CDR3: TGTGCCAGCAGTGCTTTAGCGGGGGGACGACAAGAGACCCAGTACTTC.

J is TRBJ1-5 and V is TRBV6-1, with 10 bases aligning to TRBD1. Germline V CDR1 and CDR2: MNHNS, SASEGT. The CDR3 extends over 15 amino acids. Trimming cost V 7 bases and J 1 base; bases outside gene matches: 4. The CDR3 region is CASTWDRGSNQPQHF. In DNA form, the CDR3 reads TGTGCCAGCACCTGGGACAGGGGAAGCAATCAGCCCCAGCATTTT.

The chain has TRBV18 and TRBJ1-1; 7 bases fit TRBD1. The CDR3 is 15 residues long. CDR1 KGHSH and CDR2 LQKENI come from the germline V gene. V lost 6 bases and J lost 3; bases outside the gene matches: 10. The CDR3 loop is CASSPRTGGDTEAFF. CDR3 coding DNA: TGTGCCAGCTCTCCGAGGACAGGTGGGGACACTGAAGCTTTCTTT.

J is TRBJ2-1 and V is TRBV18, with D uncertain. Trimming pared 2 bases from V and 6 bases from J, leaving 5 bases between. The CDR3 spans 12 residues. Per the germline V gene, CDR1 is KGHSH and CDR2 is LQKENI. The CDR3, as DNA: TGTGCCAGCTCACCAGGGGTCAATGAGCAGTTCTTC. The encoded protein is CASSPGVNEQFF.

The CDR3 region has the DNA TGTGCCAGCGGACGTAGTGAGGGGGCGGGAGCCCTGAACACCGGGGAGCTGTTTTTT. Amino acids: CASGRSEGAGALNTGELFF. The chain links TRBV2 to TRBJ2-2; D may be TRBD1 or TRBD2 (7 bases each). V lost 8 bases and J lost 1, with 26 bases in between. This CDR3 has 19 residues. The germline V gene encodes CDR1 SNHLY and CDR2 FYNNEI.

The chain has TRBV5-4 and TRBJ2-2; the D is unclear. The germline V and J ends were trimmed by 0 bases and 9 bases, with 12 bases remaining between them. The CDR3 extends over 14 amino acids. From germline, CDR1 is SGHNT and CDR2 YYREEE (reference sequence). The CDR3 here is CASSLEGLSRELFF. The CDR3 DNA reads TGTGCCAGCAGCTTGGAGGGTCTCTCCCGGGAGCTGTTTTTT.

CDR3 nucleotide sequence: TGCGCCAGCAGCTTGGAAGGGCCGAACACTGAAGCTTTCTTT. Amino acid sequence: CASSLEGPNTEAFF. This chain joins TRBV5-1 and TRBJ1-1; D is ambiguous. Germline CDR1 is SGHRS and CDR2 is YFSETQ. The CDR3 sequence is 14 residues long. Trimming removed 0 bases from V and 1 base from J, with 7 bases in between.

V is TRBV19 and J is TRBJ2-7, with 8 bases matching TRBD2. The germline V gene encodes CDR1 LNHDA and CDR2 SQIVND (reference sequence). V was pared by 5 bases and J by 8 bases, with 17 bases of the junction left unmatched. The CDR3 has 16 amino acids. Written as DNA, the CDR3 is TGTGCCAGTAGTCTTAGCGGGACCTCGGAGTGGTACAAGCAGTACTTC. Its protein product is CASSLSGTSEWYKQYF.

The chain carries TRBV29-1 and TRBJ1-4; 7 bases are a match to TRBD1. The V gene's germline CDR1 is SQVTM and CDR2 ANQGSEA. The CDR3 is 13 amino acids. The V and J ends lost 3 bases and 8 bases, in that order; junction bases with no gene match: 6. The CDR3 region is CSVEAGGREKLFF. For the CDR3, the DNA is TGCAGCGTTGAGGCAGGGGGACGGGAAAAACTGTTTTTT.

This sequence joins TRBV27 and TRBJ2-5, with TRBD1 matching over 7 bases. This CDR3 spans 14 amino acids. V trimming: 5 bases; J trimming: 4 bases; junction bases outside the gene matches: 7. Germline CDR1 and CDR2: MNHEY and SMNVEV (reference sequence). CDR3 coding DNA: TGTGCCAGCAGTCCCCGTAGGGGGCGAGAGACCCAGTACTTC. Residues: CASSPRRGRETQYF.

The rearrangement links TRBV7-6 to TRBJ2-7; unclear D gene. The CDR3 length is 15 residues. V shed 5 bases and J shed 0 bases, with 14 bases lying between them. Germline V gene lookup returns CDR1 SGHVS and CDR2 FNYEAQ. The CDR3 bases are TGTGCCAGCAGCGCCGAACCTCAAAGCTCCTACGAGCAGTACTTC. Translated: CASSAEPQSSYEQYF.

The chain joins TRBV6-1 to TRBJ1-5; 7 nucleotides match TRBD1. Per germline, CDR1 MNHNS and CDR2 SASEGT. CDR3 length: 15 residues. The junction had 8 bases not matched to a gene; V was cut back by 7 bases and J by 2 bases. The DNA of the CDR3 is TGTGCCAGCAAGACGGACAGGTGGGGCAATCAGCCCCAGCATTTT. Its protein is CASKTDRWGNQPQHF.

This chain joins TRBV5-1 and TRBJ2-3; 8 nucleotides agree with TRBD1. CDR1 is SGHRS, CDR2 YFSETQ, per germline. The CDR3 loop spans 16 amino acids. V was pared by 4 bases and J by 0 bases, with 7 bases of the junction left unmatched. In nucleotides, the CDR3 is TGCGCCAGCAGCCCACGACAGGGGACAAGCACAGATACGCAGTATTTT. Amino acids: CASSPRQGTSTDTQYF.

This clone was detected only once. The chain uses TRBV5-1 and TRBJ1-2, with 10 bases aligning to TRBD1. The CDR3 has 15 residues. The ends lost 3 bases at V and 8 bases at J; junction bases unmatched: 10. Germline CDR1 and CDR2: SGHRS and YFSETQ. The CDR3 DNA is TGCGCCAGCAGCTATGGCACCGGGACAGGGGACGGCTACACCTTC. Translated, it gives CASSYGTGTGDGYTF.

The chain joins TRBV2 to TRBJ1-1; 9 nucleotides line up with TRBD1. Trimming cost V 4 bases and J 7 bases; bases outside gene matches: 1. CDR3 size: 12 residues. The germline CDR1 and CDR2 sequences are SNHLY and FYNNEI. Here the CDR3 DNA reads TGTGCCAGCAGTGGACAGGGGGATGAAGCTTTCTTT. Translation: CASSGQGDEAFF. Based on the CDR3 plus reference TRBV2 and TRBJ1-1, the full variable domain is EPEVTQTPSHQVTQMGQEVILRCVPISNHLYFYWYRQILGQKVEFLVSFYNNEISEKSEIFDDQFSVERPDGSNFTLKIRSTKLEDSAMYFCASSGQGDEAFFGQGTRLTVV.

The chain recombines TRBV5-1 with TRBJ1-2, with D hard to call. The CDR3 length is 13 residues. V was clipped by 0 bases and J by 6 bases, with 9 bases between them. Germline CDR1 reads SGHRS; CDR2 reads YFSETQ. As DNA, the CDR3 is TGCGCCAGCAGCTTGGAAGGGCCCGATGGCTACACCTTC. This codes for CASSLEGPDGYTF.

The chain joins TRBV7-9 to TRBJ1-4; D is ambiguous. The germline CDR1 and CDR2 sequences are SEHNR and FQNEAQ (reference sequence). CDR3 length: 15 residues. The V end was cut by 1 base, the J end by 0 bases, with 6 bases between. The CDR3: CASSLVSTTNEKLFF. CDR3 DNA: TGTGCCAGCAGCTTAGTTTCCACAACTAATGAAAAACTGTTTTTT.

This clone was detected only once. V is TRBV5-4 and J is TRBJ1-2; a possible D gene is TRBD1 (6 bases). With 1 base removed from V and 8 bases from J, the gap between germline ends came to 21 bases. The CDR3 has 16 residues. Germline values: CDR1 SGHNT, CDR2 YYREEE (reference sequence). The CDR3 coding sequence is TGTGCCAGCAGCTTGTCTGGGGGCGAGCTAGTAGAGGGCTACACCTTC. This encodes CASSLSGGELVEGYTF.

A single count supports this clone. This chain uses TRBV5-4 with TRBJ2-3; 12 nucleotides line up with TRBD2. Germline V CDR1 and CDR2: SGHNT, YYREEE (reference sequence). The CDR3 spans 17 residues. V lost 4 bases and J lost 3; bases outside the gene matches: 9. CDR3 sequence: CASSQPSGGAGTDTQYF. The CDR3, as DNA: TGTGCCAGCAGCCAACCTAGCGGGGGGGCCGGGACAGATACGCAGTATTTT.

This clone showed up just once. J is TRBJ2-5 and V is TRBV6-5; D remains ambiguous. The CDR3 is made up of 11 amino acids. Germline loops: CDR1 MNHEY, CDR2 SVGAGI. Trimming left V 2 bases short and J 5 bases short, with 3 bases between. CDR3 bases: TGTGCCAGCAGTTACAGGGAGACCCAGTACTTC. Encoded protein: CASSYRETQYF.

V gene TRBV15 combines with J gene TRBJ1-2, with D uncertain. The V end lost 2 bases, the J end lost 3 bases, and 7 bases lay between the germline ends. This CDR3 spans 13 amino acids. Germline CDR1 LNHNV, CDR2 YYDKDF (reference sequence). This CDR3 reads CATSRLTDYGYTF. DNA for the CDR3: TGTGCCACCAGCAGACTTACAGACTATGGCTACACCTTC.

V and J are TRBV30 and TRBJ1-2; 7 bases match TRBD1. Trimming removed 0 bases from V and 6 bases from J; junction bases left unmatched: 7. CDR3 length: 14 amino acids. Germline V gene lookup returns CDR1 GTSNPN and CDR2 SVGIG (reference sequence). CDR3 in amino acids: CAWSVRQGRDGYTF. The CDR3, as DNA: TGTGCCTGGAGTGTACGACAGGGTCGAGATGGCTACACCTTC. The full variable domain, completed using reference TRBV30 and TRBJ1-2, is SQTIHQWPATLVQPVGSPLSLECTVEGTSNPNLYWYRQAAGRGLQLLFYSVGIGQISSEVPQNLSASRPQDRQFILSSKKLLLSDSGFYLCAWSVRQGRDGYTFGSGTRLTVV.